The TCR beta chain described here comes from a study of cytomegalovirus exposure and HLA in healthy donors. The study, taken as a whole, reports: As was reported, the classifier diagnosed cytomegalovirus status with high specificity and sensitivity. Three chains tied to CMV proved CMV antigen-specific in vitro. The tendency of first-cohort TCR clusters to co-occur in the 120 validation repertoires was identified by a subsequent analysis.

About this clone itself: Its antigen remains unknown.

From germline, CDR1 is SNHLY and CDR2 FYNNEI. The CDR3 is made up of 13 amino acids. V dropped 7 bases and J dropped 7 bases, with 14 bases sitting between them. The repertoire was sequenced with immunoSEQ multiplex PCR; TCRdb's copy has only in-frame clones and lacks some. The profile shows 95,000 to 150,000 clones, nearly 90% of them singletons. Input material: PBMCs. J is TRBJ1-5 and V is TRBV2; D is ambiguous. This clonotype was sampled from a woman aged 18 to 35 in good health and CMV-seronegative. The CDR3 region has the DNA TGTGCCAGCACTCCGGAGTTTCAACAGCCCCAGCATTTT. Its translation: CASTPEFQQPQHF.